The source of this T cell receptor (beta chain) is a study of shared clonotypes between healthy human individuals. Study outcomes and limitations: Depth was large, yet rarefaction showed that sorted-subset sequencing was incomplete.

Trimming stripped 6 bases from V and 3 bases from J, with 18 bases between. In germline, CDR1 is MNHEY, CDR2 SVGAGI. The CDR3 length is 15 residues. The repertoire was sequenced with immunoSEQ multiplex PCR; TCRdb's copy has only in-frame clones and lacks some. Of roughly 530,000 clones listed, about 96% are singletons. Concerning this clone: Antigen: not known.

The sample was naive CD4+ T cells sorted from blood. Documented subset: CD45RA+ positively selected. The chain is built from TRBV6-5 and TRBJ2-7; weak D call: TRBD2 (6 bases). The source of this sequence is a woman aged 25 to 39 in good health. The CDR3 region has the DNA TGTGCCAGCAGACCCCCAGGGACTCTCGGCTACGAGCAGTACTTC. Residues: CASRPPGTLGYEQYF.